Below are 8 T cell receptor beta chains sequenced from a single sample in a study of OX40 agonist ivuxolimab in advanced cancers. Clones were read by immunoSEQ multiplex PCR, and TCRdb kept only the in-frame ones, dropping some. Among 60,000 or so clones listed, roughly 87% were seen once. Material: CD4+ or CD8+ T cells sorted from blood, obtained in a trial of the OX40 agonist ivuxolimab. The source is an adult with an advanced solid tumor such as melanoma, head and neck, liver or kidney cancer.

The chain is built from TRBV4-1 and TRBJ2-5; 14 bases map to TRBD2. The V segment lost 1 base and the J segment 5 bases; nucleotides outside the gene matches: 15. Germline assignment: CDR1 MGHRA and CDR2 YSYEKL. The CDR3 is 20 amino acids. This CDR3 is CASSQGVAAGTSGGWETQYF. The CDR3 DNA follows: TGCGCCAGCAGCCAAGGAGTAGCCGCCGGGACTAGCGGGGGATGGGAGACCCAGTACTTC.

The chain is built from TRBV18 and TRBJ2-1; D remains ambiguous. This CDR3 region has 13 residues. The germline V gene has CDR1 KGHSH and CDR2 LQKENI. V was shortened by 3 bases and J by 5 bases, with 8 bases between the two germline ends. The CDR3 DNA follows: TGTGCCAGCTCACCGGGAAGAAACAATGAGCAGTTCTTC. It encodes CASSPGRNNEQFF.

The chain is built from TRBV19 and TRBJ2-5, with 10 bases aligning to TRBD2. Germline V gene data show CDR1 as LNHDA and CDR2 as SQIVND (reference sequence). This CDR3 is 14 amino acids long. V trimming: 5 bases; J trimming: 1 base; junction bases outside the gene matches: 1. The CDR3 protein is CASSRTSGQETQYF. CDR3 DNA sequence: TGTGCCAGTAGTCGGACTAGCGGCCAAGAGACCCAGTACTTC.

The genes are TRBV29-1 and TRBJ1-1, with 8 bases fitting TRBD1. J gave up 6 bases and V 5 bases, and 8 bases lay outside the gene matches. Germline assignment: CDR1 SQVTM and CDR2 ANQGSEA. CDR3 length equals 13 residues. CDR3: CSVLTGVVAEAFF. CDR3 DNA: TGCAGCGTTTTGACAGGGGTGGTCGCTGAAGCTTTCTTT.

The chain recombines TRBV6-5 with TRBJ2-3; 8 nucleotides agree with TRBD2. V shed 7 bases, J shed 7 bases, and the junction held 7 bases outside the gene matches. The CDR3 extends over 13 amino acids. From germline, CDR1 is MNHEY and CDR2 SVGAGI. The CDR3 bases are TGTGCCAGCAAGCGGGAGAATACGAATACGCAGTATTTT. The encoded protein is CASKRENTNTQYF.

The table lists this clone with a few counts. CDR3 amino acids: CASSRTDTEAFF. CDR3 DNA: TGTGCCAGCTCACGGACGGACACTGAAGCTTTCTTT. This chain connects TRBV18 to TRBJ1-1; D uncertain. The CDR3 consists of 12 residues. The ends were cut back, 4 bases at V and 3 bases at J, with 6 bases in the middle. Germline V gene data show CDR1 as KGHSH and CDR2 as LQKENI.

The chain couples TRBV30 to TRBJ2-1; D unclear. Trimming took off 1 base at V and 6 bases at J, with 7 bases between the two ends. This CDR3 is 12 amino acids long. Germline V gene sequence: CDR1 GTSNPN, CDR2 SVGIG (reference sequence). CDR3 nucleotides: TGTGCCTGGAGTGGGACCACCAATGAGCAGTTCTTC. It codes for CAWSGTTNEQFF.

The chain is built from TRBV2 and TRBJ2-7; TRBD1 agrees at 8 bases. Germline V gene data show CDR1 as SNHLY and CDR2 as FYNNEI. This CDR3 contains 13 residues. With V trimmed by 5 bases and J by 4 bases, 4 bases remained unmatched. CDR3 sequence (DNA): TGTGCCAGCAGTTCACAGGGGGGTTACGAGCAGTACTTC. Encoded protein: CASSSQGGYEQYF.